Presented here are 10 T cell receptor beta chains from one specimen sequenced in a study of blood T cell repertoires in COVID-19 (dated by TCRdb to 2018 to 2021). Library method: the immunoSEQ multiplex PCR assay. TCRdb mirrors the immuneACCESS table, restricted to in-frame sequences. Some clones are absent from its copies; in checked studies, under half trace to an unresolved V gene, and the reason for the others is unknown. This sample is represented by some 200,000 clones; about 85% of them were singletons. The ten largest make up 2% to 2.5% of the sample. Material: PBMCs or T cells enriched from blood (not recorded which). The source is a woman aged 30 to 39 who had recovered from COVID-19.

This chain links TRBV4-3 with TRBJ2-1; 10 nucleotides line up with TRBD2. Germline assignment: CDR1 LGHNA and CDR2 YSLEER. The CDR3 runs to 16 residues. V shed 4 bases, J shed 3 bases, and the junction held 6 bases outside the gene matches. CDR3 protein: CASSRALAGNYNEQFF. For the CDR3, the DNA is TGCGCCAGCAGCCGTGCACTAGCGGGGAACTACAATGAGCAGTTCTTC.

CDR3 coding DNA: TGTGCCTGGAGTGGACAGGGGCTAGGCGAGCAGTACTTC. It specifies CAWSGQGLGEQYF. The chain is built from TRBV30 and TRBJ2-7; the match to TRBD1 covers 8 bases. The CDR3 is made up of 13 amino acids. The germline gives CDR1 GTSNPN, CDR2 SVGIG (reference sequence). Trimming cost V 1 base and J 6 bases; bases outside gene matches: 5.

CDR3 in DNA: TGTGCCAGCTCACAAACACGGGACACTGAAGCTTTCTTT. Protein: CASSQTRDTEAFF. The chain is built from TRBV18 and TRBJ1-1; D is unresolved. Trimming left V 4 bases short and J 3 bases short, with 9 bases between. The CDR3 has 13 amino acids. Per germline, CDR1 KGHSH and CDR2 LQKENI.

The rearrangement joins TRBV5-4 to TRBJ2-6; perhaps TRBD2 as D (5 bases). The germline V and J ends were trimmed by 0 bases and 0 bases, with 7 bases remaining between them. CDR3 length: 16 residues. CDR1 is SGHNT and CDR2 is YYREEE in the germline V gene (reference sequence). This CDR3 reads CASSLERASGANVLTF. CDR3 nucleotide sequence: TGTGCCAGCAGCTTGGAGAGGGCCTCTGGGGCCAACGTCCTGACTTTC.

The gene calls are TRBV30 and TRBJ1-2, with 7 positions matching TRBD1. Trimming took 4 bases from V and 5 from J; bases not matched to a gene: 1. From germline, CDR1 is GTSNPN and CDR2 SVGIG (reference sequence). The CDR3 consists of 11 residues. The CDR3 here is CAWTTGYGYTF. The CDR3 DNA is TGTGCCTGGACGACAGGGTATGGCTACACCTTC.

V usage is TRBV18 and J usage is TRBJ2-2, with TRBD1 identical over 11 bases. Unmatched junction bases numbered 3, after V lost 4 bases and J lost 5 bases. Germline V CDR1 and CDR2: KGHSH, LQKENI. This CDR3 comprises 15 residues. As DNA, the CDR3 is TGTGCCAGCTCACGGGACAGGGGGAGGACCGGGGAGCTGTTTTTT. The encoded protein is CASSRDRGRTGELFF.

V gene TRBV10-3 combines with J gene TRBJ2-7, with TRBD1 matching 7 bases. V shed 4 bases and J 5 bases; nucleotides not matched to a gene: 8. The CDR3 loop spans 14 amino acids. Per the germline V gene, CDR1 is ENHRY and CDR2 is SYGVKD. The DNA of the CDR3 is TGTGCCATCAGTGGAGGGGACAGAGGTAACGAGCAGTACTTC. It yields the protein CAISGGDRGNEQYF.

The CDR3: CASGEGTEAFF. CDR3 DNA: TGTGCCAGCGGCGAGGGAACTGAAGCTTTCTTT. The rearrangement links TRBV5-4 to TRBJ1-1; no clear D gene. Germline values: CDR1 SGHNT, CDR2 YYREEE (reference sequence). This CDR3 comprises 11 residues. V was trimmed by 7 bases and J by 5 bases, leaving 9 bases between them.

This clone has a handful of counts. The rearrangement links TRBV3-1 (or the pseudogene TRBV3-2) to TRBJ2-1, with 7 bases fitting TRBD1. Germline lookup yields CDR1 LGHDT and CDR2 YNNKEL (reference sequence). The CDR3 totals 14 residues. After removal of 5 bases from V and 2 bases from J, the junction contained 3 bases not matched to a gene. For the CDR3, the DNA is TGTGCCAGCAGCTCGGGACAGACCTACAATGAGCAGTTCTTC. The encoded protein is CASSSGQTYNEQFF.

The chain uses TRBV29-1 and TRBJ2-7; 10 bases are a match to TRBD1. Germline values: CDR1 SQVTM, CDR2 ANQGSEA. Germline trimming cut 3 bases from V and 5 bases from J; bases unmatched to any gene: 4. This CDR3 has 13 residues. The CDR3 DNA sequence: TGCAGCGTTGATAAGACAGGGGGCCACGAGCAGTACTTC. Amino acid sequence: CSVDKTGGHEQYF.